The T cell receptor beta chain described here comes from a study of cytomegalovirus exposure and HLA in healthy donors. The CDR3 is made up of 15 amino acids. Looked up from germline, CDR1 is MNHEY and CDR2 is SVGAGI. Trimming took off 5 bases at V and 0 bases at J, with 11 bases between the two ends. The PCR was carried out with 60 Vbeta primers and 13 Jbeta primers. The repertoire was sequenced with immunoSEQ multiplex PCR; TCRdb's copy has only in-frame clones and lacks some. Of about 110,000 clones listed, roughly 67% are singletons. The receptor was derived from a man between 18 and 35 years old in good health and CMV-seropositive. The J gene is TRBJ1-3, the V gene TRBV6-5; D is undetermined. Material for sequencing was PBMCs. In DNA form, the CDR3 reads TGTGCCAGCAGTGGAGGGTACTCCTCTGGAAACACCATATATTTT. It specifies CASSGGYSSGNTIYF.